The source of this T cell receptor beta chain is a study of T cells in Graves' hyperthyroidism and ophthalmopathy. There are 16 residues in the CDR3. Germline CDR1 reads DFQATT; CDR2 reads SNEGSKA (reference sequence). V lost 5 bases to trimming and J lost 6 bases; unmatched junction nucleotides: 14. Amplified TCR beta CDR3 regions derived from RNA transcripts. When the TCR CDR3 underwent first-round RT-PCR, the HTBI primer set was used. MiXCR was run by TCRdb on the multiplex PCR reads, yielding one entry per CDR3 protein. The sample shows 600,000 to 850,000 distinct CDR3 sequences, around 19% of them seen only once. These patients, aged 18 to 65, had recently diagnosed hyperthyroidism lasting under 2 months.

Source material: blood. This clonotype originated in a woman in her 50s with Graves' hyperthyroidism that later progressed to Graves' ophthalmopathy. This chain joins TRBV20-1 and TRBJ2-2; 8 bases fit TRBD1. The CDR3 DNA reads as TGCAGTGCTGTACGCCGGACAGGGTCCCCCTCCGGGGAGCTGTTTTTT. This codes for CSAVRRTGSPSGELFF.